Presented here are 23 T cell receptor beta chains from one specimen sequenced in a study of blood T cells in healthy people across ages. A sample-barcoded 5' primer and a J-beta primer mix were used in a second PCR of about 7 to 11 cycles. TCRdb re-derived calls from the 5' RACE reads in MiXCR, one entry per CDR3 protein. The profile covers approximately 690,000 distinct CDR3 sequences, with roughly two fifths appearing a single time and about 32% taken by the ten largest. The sample consisted of blood. These receptors were taken from a man older than 75 in good health.

This clonotype has just a few counts. The rearrangement uses TRBV6-2 or TRBV6-3 and TRBJ2-1; 13 positions match TRBD2. From germline, CDR1 is MNHEY and CDR2 SVGEGT. The CDR3 totals 15 residues. Germline trimming cut 6 bases from V and 7 bases from J; bases unmatched to any gene: 6. The CDR3 loop reads CASSRTSGSINEQFF. In DNA, the CDR3 is TGTGCCAGCAGCCGGACTAGCGGGAGCATTAATGAGCAGTTCTTC.

The chain carries TRBV30 and TRBJ2-2, with D possibly TRBD2 on 6 matching bases. CDR1 is GTSNPN, CDR2 SVGIG, per germline (reference sequence). V was shortened by 3 bases and J by 0 bases, with 8 bases between the two germline ends. CDR3 length: 14 residues. CDR3 protein: CAWSGTANTGELFF. The CDR3 nucleotides are TGTGCCTGGAGCGGGACTGCGAACACCGGGGAGCTGTTTTTT.

This clonotype has only a few counts. The V and J genes are TRBV7-2 and TRBJ1-5; no definite D call. This CDR3 has 13 residues. Germline V gives CDR1 SGHTA, CDR2 FQGNSA. V dropped 1 base and J dropped 6 bases, with 7 bases sitting between them. CDR3 region: CASSLGKAQPQHF. The CDR3 DNA is TGTGCCAGCAGCTTAGGGAAGGCTCAGCCCCAGCATTTT.

This chain uses TRBV30 with TRBJ1-5; D gene unclear. Trimming left V 1 base short and J 4 bases short, with 11 bases between. This CDR3 has 14 amino acids. CDR1 and CDR2 (germline): GTSNPN, SVGIG (reference sequence). The CDR3 bases are TGTGCCTGGAGTGAGGGCTTGGGGAATCAGCCCCAGCATTTT. Its translation is CAWSEGLGNQPQHF. Combining the CDR3 with reference TRBV30 and TRBJ1-5 gives the whole variable domain SQTIHQWPATLVQPVGSPLSLECTVEGTSNPNLYWYRQAAGRGLQLLFYSVGIGQISSEVPQNLSASRPQDRQFILSSKKLLLSDSGFYLCAWSEGLGNQPQHFGDGTRLSIL.

The chain recombines TRBV20-1 with TRBJ2-3; D unresolved. Deletions cut 5 bases from V and 2 bases from J, with 20 bases between. CDR1 is DFQATT, CDR2 SNEGSKA, per germline (reference sequence). The CDR3 runs 16 residues. The CDR3 coding sequence is TGCAGTGCTCCCCAACGAGGAACCGGTATCACAGATACGCAGTATTTT. It is translated as CSAPQRGTGITDTQYF.

This clonotype was seen ten or more times. The CDR3 region is CASSLAGGQNIQYF. DNA of the CDR3: TGTGCCAGCAGCTTAGCGGGGGGGCAAAACATTCAGTACTTC. The chain couples TRBV11-2 to TRBJ2-4, with 8 bases identical to TRBD2. Germline CDR1 reads SGHAT; CDR2 reads FQNNGV. The V and J ends lost 1 base and 5 bases, in that order; junction bases with no gene match: 1. This CDR3 comprises 14 residues.

The table lists this clonotype with many counts. The chain combines TRBV7-9 with TRBJ2-5, with a weak D call TRBD1 (6 bases). Germline V gene sequence: CDR1 SEHNR, CDR2 FQNEAQ (reference sequence). The germline V and J ends were trimmed by 2 bases and 4 bases, with 8 bases remaining between them. The CDR3 has 13 amino acids. The CDR3 DNA sequence: TGTGCCAGCAGCTTAACAGGGCCAGAGACCCAGTACTTC. Translated, it gives CASSLTGPETQYF. The whole variable domain, remainder taken from reference TRBV7-9 and TRBJ2-5, is DTGVSQNPRHKITKRGQNVTFRCDPISEHNRLYWYRQTLGQGPEFLTYFQNEAQLEKSRLLSDRFSAERPKGSFSTLEIQRTEQGDSAMYLCASSLTGPETQYFGPGTRLLVL.

This chain joins TRBV9 and TRBJ2-5, with 10 bases fitting TRBD2. Germline V gene sequence: CDR1 SGDLS, CDR2 YYNGEE. This CDR3 comprises 16 residues. V lost 0 bases, J lost 5 bases, and 7 bases stayed unmatched. CDR3 sequence (DNA): TGTGCCAGCAGCGTAGTGGCTAGCGGGAGTTCTGAGACCCAGTACTTC. Amino acids: CASSVVASGSSETQYF.

Ten or more counts support this clonotype. V and J are TRBV28 and TRBJ2-4, with D unresolved. CDR1 and CDR2 (germline): MDHEN, SYDVKM. The ends were cut back, 2 bases at V and 13 bases at J, with 12 bases in the middle. The length of the CDR3 is 12 residues. The CDR3 is CASSLPTVAQYF. CDR3 bases: TGTGCCAGCAGTTTACCTACGGTGGCGCAGTACTTC. Combining the CDR3 with reference TRBV28 and TRBJ2-4 gives the whole variable domain DVKVTQSSRYLVKRTGEKVFLECVQDMDHENMFWYRQDPGLGLRLIYFSYDVKMKEKGDIPEGYSVSREKKERFSLILESASTNQTSMYLCASSLPTVAQYFGAGTRLSVL.

Worth noting for this clonotype: A single base separates this from a much larger clone, so it may be a read error. The chain is built from TRBV20-1 and TRBJ2-6; 9 nucleotides agree with TRBD1. CDR3 size: 17 residues. V dropped 3 bases and J dropped 0; count of bases not matched to a gene: 6. Germline-derived CDR1 and CDR2 are DFQATT and SNEGSKA (reference sequence). The chain's CDR3 is CSARGDRVDSGANVLTF. In nucleotides, the CDR3 is TGCAGTGCTAGGGGGGACAGGGTCGACTCTGGGGCCAACGTCCTGACTTTC.

The chain uses TRBV20-1 and TRBJ2-7; TRBD2 matches at 13 bases. The length of the CDR3 is 13 residues. Germline lookup yields CDR1 DFQATT and CDR2 SNEGSKA (reference sequence). The V and J ends lost 3 bases and 6 bases, in that order; junction bases with no gene match: 2. Here the CDR3 DNA reads TGCAGTGCTAGCGGACTAGCGGGGGCCGAGCAGTACTTC. It specifies CSASGLAGAEQYF.

This clonotype has a count of ten or more. This rearrangement joins TRBV11-2 to TRBJ2-7; no definite D call. CDR1 is SGHAT and CDR2 is FQNNGV in the germline V gene. The CDR3 extends over 16 amino acids. V was trimmed by 0 bases and J by 3 bases, leaving 15 bases between them. The CDR3 nucleotides read TGTGCCAGCAGCTTAGATGGAGTGGGTCTCTTCTACGAGCAGTACTTC. Translating gives CASSLDGVGLFYEQYF.

The rearrangement joins TRBV7-6 to TRBJ2-5; 8 nucleotides line up with TRBD1. The CDR3 totals 17 residues. The germline gives CDR1 SGHVS, CDR2 FNYEAQ. V lost 2 bases, J lost 11 bases, and 19 bases stayed unmatched. The CDR3 here is CASSLIWQGAFPNEQYF. The CDR3 DNA reads TGTGCCAGCAGCTTAATATGGCAGGGGGCTTTTCCCAATGAGCAGTACTTC.

Turning to this clonotype: The junction departs from germline at one end; a sequencing error may be responsible. This chain joins TRBV7-6 and TRBJ2-5; D is perhaps TRBD2 (7 bases). This CDR3 is built from 18 residues. Germline assignment: CDR1 SGHVS and CDR2 FNYEAQ. For the CDR3, the DNA is TGTGCCGGCAGCTTAATCCCTAGCCCCGTTGGGGGGGCAGAGACCCAGTACTTC. It yields the protein CAGSLIPSPVGGAETQYF.

In its sample, this clonotype was seen many times. The V call is TRBV27, the J call TRBJ2-3, with 9 bases lining up with TRBD1. Germline CDR1 reads MNHEY; CDR2 reads SMNVEV (reference sequence). This CDR3 contains 15 residues. V dropped 5 bases and J dropped 8; count of bases not matched to a gene: 11. The CDR3 here is CASSRPGQGASTQYF. The CDR3 DNA reads TGTGCCAGCAGTCGCCCGGGACAGGGCGCGAGTACGCAGTATTTT.

In DNA, the CDR3 is TGTGCCAGCAGGGAATTTACAGGGTCTCTCGCCTCCAATGAGCAGTTCTTC. Amino acid sequence: CASREFTGSLASNEQFF. V is TRBV12-3 or TRBV12-4 and J is TRBJ2-1, with TRBD1 as a possible D gene (6 bases). This CDR3 is 17 amino acids long. V lost 6 bases and J lost 6, with 24 bases in between.

The chain links TRBV11-3 to TRBJ2-2, with D maybe TRBD1 (6 bases). CDR1 is SGHNT, CDR2 YENEEA, per germline. V lost 6 bases and J 4 bases, leaving 12 bases between the germline ends. The CDR3 consists of 14 residues. CDR3 bases: TGTGCCAGCAGTCCCTACAGGGCCACCGGGGAGCTGTTTTTT. Protein sequence: CASSPYRATGELFF.

The chain joins TRBV11-2 to TRBJ2-7; 14 bases match TRBD2. The CDR3 covers 16 residues. The V gene's germline CDR1 is SGHAT and CDR2 FQNNGV. Trimming at V came to 6 bases and at J to 2 bases, leaving 6 bases not matched to a gene. The DNA of the CDR3 is TGTGCCAGCAGGACTAGCGGGGGGGTAGGAACCTACGAGCAGTACTTC. It codes for CASRTSGGVGTYEQYF.

The chain employs TRBV20-1 and TRBJ2-7, with D perhaps assigned TRBD1 or TRBD2 (5 bases each). Germline values: CDR1 DFQATT, CDR2 SNEGSKA (reference sequence). The CDR3 extends over 12 amino acids. Trimming pared 0 bases from V and 9 bases from J, leaving 12 bases between. The CDR3 DNA reads as TGCAGTGCTAGAGAATTTGAGGGGTCGCAGTACTTC. Its translation is CSAREFEGSQYF.

The DNA for the CDR3 is TGTGCCACCAGTGAGTCGGGACTAGCGGGATACAATGAGCAGTTCTTC. Protein sequence: CATSESGLAGYNEQFF. The V gene is TRBV24-1, the J gene TRBJ2-1; TRBD2 agrees at 13 bases. This CDR3 comprises 16 residues. The ends lost 4 bases at V and 4 bases at J; junction bases unmatched: 3. CDR1 is KGHDR and CDR2 is SFDVKD in the germline V gene.

This clonotype was seen a few times. The chain recombines TRBV15 with TRBJ1-6, with D tentatively TRBD1 (5 bases). Trimming left V 3 bases short and J 8 bases short, with 11 bases between. Germline CDR1 reads LNHNV; CDR2 reads YYDKDF (reference sequence). This CDR3 is built from 14 residues. The CDR3 loop is CATSRGREDSPLHF. The CDR3 DNA is TGTGCCACCAGCAGGGGCAGGGAGGATTCACCCCTCCACTTT.

This chain joins TRBV7-9 and TRBJ1-1; D remains ambiguous. This CDR3 comprises 14 residues. V lost 4 bases and J lost 5, with 14 bases in between. Looked up from germline, CDR1 is SEHNR and CDR2 is FQNEAQ (reference sequence). The CDR3 DNA reads as TGTGCCAGCAGCTGGGGAGTACGAGGGACTGAAGCTTTCTTT. It yields the protein CASSWGVRGTEAFF.

This clonotype was seen a few times. V and J are TRBV7-9 and TRBJ1-2; TRBD1 is a possible D gene (6 bases). V shed 5 bases and J shed 3 bases, with 19 bases lying between them. This CDR3 is 16 amino acids long. CDR1 SEHNR and CDR2 FQNEAQ come from the germline V gene (reference sequence). The CDR3 is CASSPLAGGLDYGYTF. CDR3 coding DNA: TGTGCCAGCAGCCCTCTTGCGGGGGGCCTTGACTATGGCTACACCTTC.